The rows below give T cell receptor beta chains drawn from one sample of a study of blood T cell repertoires in COVID-19. Libraries were prepared by immunoSEQ multiplex PCR; TCRdb keeps only in-frame clonotypes and omits some of them. Among 80,000 to 95,000 clones listed, around 85% were seen once. The sequenced sample consisted of peripheral blood. The source is a human donor in a cohort sampled during active COVID-19. Each CDR3 is given with its conserved first and last residue.

CDR3	V	J
CASREQGTPLLAF	TRBV2	TRBJ1-2
CADKGPGASYNEQFF	TRBV7-9	TRBJ2-1
CASSPLGQGIFEQFF	TRBV19	TRBJ2-1
CASSILGYRGRGDYGYTF	TRBV19	TRBJ1-2
CASLLNPVRANQPQHF	TRBV28	TRBJ1-5
CASSPPRSGAPKAFF	TRBV18	TRBJ1-1
CATSSDRGTGYEQYF	TRBV15	TRBJ2-7
CAISTLSGGYEQYF	TRBV10-3	TRBJ2-7
CSVEGYRGESGTDTQYF	TRBV29-1	TRBJ2-3
CSASPSGGQTSTDTQYF	TRBV20-1	TRBJ2-3
CAWSTGGYGYTF	TRBV30	TRBJ1-2
CASSVQGRGTDTQYF	TRBV9	TRBJ2-3
CASSPYAGDEAFF	TRBV6-2/TRBV6-3	TRBJ1-1
CASSLMAATEAFF	TRBV6-5	TRBJ1-1
CASSQGYRVGGTDTQYF	TRBV18	TRBJ2-3
CASGTAYEQYF	TRBV6-5	TRBJ2-7
CASSWGRNTEAFF	TRBV7-2	TRBJ1-1
CASSLSGGVNEKLFF	TRBV6-5	TRBJ1-4
CASSLESLGRQFF	TRBV7-8	TRBJ2-1
CASSVEAVTSYEQYF	TRBV9	TRBJ2-7
CASSRGGAGEAFF	TRBV7-2	TRBJ1-1
CASSLGHRGNEKLFF	TRBV11-2	TRBJ1-4
CASSPTGADTQYF	TRBV12-3/TRBV12-4	TRBJ2-3
CASSLSNSPLHF	TRBV4-1	TRBJ1-6
CAISAGAGVWGNEQFF	TRBV10-3	TRBJ2-1
CASSQTPYSGRTDTQYF	TRBV4-3	TRBJ2-3
CAWRVQGFEQYF	TRBV30	TRBJ2-7
CASSLRRTGELFF	TRBV7-3	TRBJ2-2
CASSPDLQGGGYTF	TRBV18	TRBJ1-2
CASSYGRGITYEQYF	TRBV6-2/TRBV6-3	TRBJ2-7
CASSLNRAETQYF	TRBV7-3	TRBJ2-5
CASSKGEPPTYEQYF	TRBV7-9	TRBJ2-7
CASSRSGLRETQYF	TRBV7-8	TRBJ2-5
CASSLAGGQVNTGELFF	TRBV5-8	TRBJ2-2
CASSTSGGGYNEQFF	TRBV19	TRBJ2-1
CASSQGKMNTEAFF	TRBV23-1	TRBJ1-1
CASRVVTGLGNTIYF	TRBV28	TRBJ1-3
CATRPAGGGDGYTF	TRBV24-1	TRBJ1-2
CASSGQQGIHGYTF	TRBV9	TRBJ1-2
CSVEDRVKDTQYF	TRBV29-1	TRBJ2-3
CASRPGVDEQFF	TRBV2	TRBJ2-1
CASSPEGLVSYEQYF	TRBV6-5	TRBJ2-7
CASSYGAGDYGYTF	TRBV6-5	TRBJ1-2
CASSLRETQYF	TRBV12-3/TRBV12-4	TRBJ2-5
CASSGWRSQNTEAFF	TRBV2	TRBJ1-1
CASSQEGAGGRETQYF	TRBV3-1/TRBV3-2	TRBJ2-5
CACHLGVGGGNSPLHF	TRBV30	TRBJ1-6
CSVAEGTYEQYF	TRBV29-1	TRBJ2-7
CAWVRLRRGNTEAFF	TRBV30	TRBJ1-1